The next 11 T cell receptor beta chains were all read from a single sample in a study of blood T cell repertoires in COVID-19. Clones were read by immunoSEQ multiplex PCR, and TCRdb kept only the in-frame ones, dropping some. The table has roughly 300,000 clones, 85% to 90% seen once. The sequenced material came from peripheral blood. These receptors came from a woman between 25 and 40 years old with COVID-19, enrolled during active disease.

V gene TRBV30 combines with J gene TRBJ1-5; tentative D call: TRBD1 (5 bases). The CDR3 length is 17 residues. CDR1 GTSNPN and CDR2 SVGIG come from the germline V gene (reference sequence). Trimming took off 3 bases at V and 0 bases at J, with 18 bases between the two ends. The CDR3 coding sequence is TGTGCCTGGAGCACTGGGGCAGGCCGATATAGCAATCAGCCCCAGCATTTT. Amino acid sequence: CAWSTGAGRYSNQPQHF.

In regard to this clone: The same CDR3 can be traced to other DNA sequences in this sample. The V gene is TRBV6-5, the J gene TRBJ2-1; 11 bases map to TRBD2. Germline CDR1 MNHEY, CDR2 SVGAGI. The trim removed 0 bases at V and 7 bases at J, leaving 2 bases unmatched. The CDR3 is 15 residues long. CDR3 DNA sequence: TGTGCCAGCAGTTACTCTAGCGGGGGGGCAAATGAGCAGTTCTTC. Translating gives CASSYSSGGANEQFF.

The chain recombines TRBV6-5 with TRBJ1-5; 9 nucleotides align to TRBD1. The J segment lost 4 bases and the V segment lost 6 bases, leaving 7 bases of the junction unmatched. The CDR3 length is 15 residues. From germline, CDR1 is MNHEY and CDR2 SVGAGI. The CDR3 spells CASRPGQGRNQPQHF. The CDR3 coding sequence is TGTGCCAGCAGACCGGGACAGGGAAGAAATCAGCCCCAGCATTTT.

V gene TRBV7-9 combines with J gene TRBJ1-6, with D possibly matching TRBD1 (6 bases). Germline assignment: CDR1 SEHNR and CDR2 FQNEAQ (reference sequence). V was shortened by 7 bases and J by 9 bases, with 16 bases between the two germline ends. The CDR3 is 14 residues long. CDR3 nucleotide sequence: TGTGCCAGCACCCAGCAGGGGCTAACTTCACCCCTCCACTTT. It yields the protein CASTQQGLTSPLHF.

The rearrangement uses TRBV7-9 and TRBJ2-3; D remains unclear. Per the germline V gene, CDR1 is SEHNR and CDR2 is FQNEAQ (reference sequence). CDR3 length: 14 amino acids. Trimming stripped 1 base from V and 0 bases from J, with 5 bases between. The DNA of the CDR3 is TGTGCCAGCAGCTTAGGCGTAAGCACAGATACGCAGTATTTT. Its protein product is CASSLGVSTDTQYF. Using reference TRBV7-9 and TRBJ2-3 for the parts outside the CDR3, the full variable domain is DTGVSQNPRHKITKRGQNVTFRCDPISEHNRLYWYRQTLGQGPEFLTYFQNEAQLEKSRLLSDRFSAERPKGSFSTLEIQRTEQGDSAMYLCASSLGVSTDTQYFGPGTRLTVL.

The rearrangement joins TRBV6-2 or TRBV6-3 to TRBJ2-2; 7 bases line up with TRBD2. The V gene end was trimmed by 6 bases and the J gene end by 0 bases; junction bases not matched to a gene: 7. CDR1 is MNHEY, CDR2 SVGEGT, per germline. CDR3 length equals 16 residues. The CDR3 DNA is TGTGCCAGCAGCAGACTAGCATGGACGAACACCGGGGAGCTGTTTTTT. It yields the protein CASSRLAWTNTGELFF.

The chain uses TRBV27 and TRBJ2-2; 10 bases match TRBD2. Per the germline V gene, CDR1 is MNHEY and CDR2 is SMNVEV (reference sequence). Trimming at V came to 6 bases and at J to 5 bases, leaving 3 bases not matched to a gene. The CDR3 is 14 residues long. CDR3 loop: CASRPGLATGELFF. The CDR3 nucleotides read TGTGCCAGCAGGCCGGGACTAGCGACCGGGGAGCTGTTTTTT.

The gene calls are TRBV4-1 and TRBJ2-7; 9 bases fit TRBD1. Germline-derived CDR1 and CDR2 are MGHRA and YSYEKL. V lost 4 bases, J lost 3 bases, and 10 bases stayed unmatched. This CDR3 has 16 amino acids. The CDR3 DNA is TGCGCCAGCAGCCGCAGCTTCCCGGGACAGGGCTACGAGCAGTACTTC. Protein sequence: CASSRSFPGQGYEQYF.

V gene TRBV9 combines with J gene TRBJ2-1; tentatively, D is TRBD1 (6 bases). Germline V gene sequence: CDR1 SGDLS, CDR2 YYNGEE. The CDR3 has 15 amino acids. V lost 3 bases and J 7 bases, leaving 17 bases between the germline ends. CDR3 residues: CASSGRGSLENEQFF. The CDR3 bases are TGTGCCAGCAGCGGCAGGGGATCGCTGGAAAATGAGCAGTTCTTC.

The chain links TRBV19 to TRBJ1-3; D is undetermined. From germline, CDR1 is LNHDA and CDR2 SQIVND (reference sequence). V lost 6 bases and J 0 bases, leaving 3 bases between the germline ends. This CDR3 has 12 residues. CDR3 residues: CASSGSGNTIYF. Here the CDR3 DNA reads TGTGCCAGTAGCGGCTCTGGAAACACCATATATTTT.

The chain carries TRBV5-1 and TRBJ2-2; D gene unclear. The CDR3 runs 16 residues. Germline V gene sequence: CDR1 SGHRS, CDR2 YFSETQ. V gave up 0 bases and J gave up 4 bases, with 13 bases separating them. The CDR3 region is CASSLGSSSPTGELFF. The CDR3 coding sequence is TGCGCCAGCAGCTTGGGGTCGAGTAGTCCCACCGGGGAGCTGTTTTTT.